The present T cell receptor beta chain was sequenced within a study of blood T cell repertoires in COVID-19 (dated by TCRdb to about 2020). The study in broad terms: The collaborator samples originated in the United States, Italy and Spain and spanned the acute and convalescent phases of COVID-19. The material from the prospective study consisted of cDNA or gDNA derived from T cells, B-cell-depleted T cells, or PBMCs. Subjects who had been exposed to COVID-19, were actively infected with it, or had recovered from it provided the deeply sampled blood TCRbeta repertoires that made up the dataset. The repertoires were released in a freely available public database intended as a resource for research on the immune response to SARS-CoV-2. Samples were obtained from the ongoing ImmuneRACE study (first 160 participants) and from 1,254 subjects provided by 6 global collaborators. Nearly every sample came with metadata listing a de-identified subject ID, COVID-19 status, age in years and sex. HLA class I and class II types, where available, came from metadata supplied by the sample provider rather than from assay-based typing. The study at large found these results: How much clinical and demographic metadata was included differed by source and by participant, and the metadata was provided uncurated.

One collaborating source in Seattle enrolled patients during active infection and followed them longitudinally through the course of disease. Collaborating institutions collected whole blood in K2EDTA tubes following their own protocols. Collaborator samples were shipped for TCRbeta analysis as frozen whole blood, isolated PBMCs, or DNA extracted from either sample type. The immunoSEQ Assay, a bias-controlled multiplex PCR, was used to amplify TCRbeta CDR3 regions from genomic DNA. Processing in the source paper ran as follows. The number of nucleated cells in each sample was estimated from the amplification of reference gene primers within the assay. Sequence reads were collapsed and filtered to measure the absolute abundance of every unique TCRbeta CDR3 rearrangement. Productive Simpson clonality was computed per sample as the square root of Simpson's diversity index over productive rearrangements. TCRdb's version of the immuneACCESS table is confined to in-frame rearrangements and falls short of the full clone set. An unresolved V gene accounts for under half of the shortfall where checked; the remainder is of unknown origin. The V and J calls and clone size are taken from that table; D and trimming were inferred from the DNA. Counted in this sample were under 60,000 clones; 80% to 85% of them appeared once. The ten biggest clones cover roughly 10% of the sample.

This clone was observed a few times. The antigen this receptor binds is unknown. Base qualities are not at hand, and no much larger clone is one base apart. CDR1 is given as MDHEN and CDR2 as SYDVKM, both from the germline V gene. The germline V and J ends show losses of 6 bases and 4 bases respectively, and no gene match explains 12 bases of the junction. Its CDR3 holds 16 amino acids, cysteine through phenylalanine. The kept DNA is CDR3 alone, 48 bases in frame from the first base. The chain joins TRBV28 to TRBJ2-7; 10 central nucleotides agree with TRBD1. The sequence derives from a man under 40 with COVID-19, enrolled during active disease. The sample comprised peripheral blood. DNA sequence: TGTGCCAGCAGCCTACCACCGACAGGGGGCGGGTACGAGCAGTACTTC. This yields the protein CASSLPPTGGGYEQYF. The reference TRBV28 and TRBJ2-7 proteins fill in what lies around the CDR3, so the full variable domain reads DVKVTQSSRYLVKRTGEKVFLECVQDMDHENMFWYRQDPGLGLRLIYFSYDVKMKEKGDIPEGYSVSREKKERFSLILESASTNQTSMYLCASSLPPTGGGYEQYFGPGTRLTVT.